This TCR beta chain was retrieved from a study of T cell changes during pregnancy in multiple sclerosis. The CDR3 covers 16 residues. V lost 5 bases, J lost 4 bases, and 14 bases stayed unmatched. The germline V gene has CDR1 LNHDA and CDR2 SQIVND (reference sequence). Using immunoSEQ multiplex PCR, the repertoire was profiled, and TCRdb retains in-frame clones only, with some absent. The sample lists about 100,000 clones; about 90% were seen once. Sequencing was performed on peripheral blood, taken in the second trimester of pregnancy. The TCR was taken from a female donor with multiple sclerosis, enrolled in a pregnancy study. The V and J genes are TRBV19 and TRBJ2-7; 7 nucleotides line up with TRBD2. The CDR3 here is CASSPTAAGTKYEQYF. The CDR3 nucleotides read TGTGCCAGTAGTCCGACAGCTGCCGGGACTAAATACGAGCAGTACTTC.